This T cell receptor (beta chain) appears in the sequencing data of a study of T cell responses to AZD1222 COVID-19 vaccine. The CDR3 is 14 amino acids. V lost 2 bases, J lost 1 base, and 9 bases lay in between. Germline V gene lookup returns CDR1 MNHEY and CDR2 SVGEGT. Points from the study as a whole: Two doses of AZD1222 preceded a rise in Spike-specific TCR breadth and depth.

The protocol was immunoSEQ multiplex PCR, while the TCRdb copy is restricted to in-frame clones and leaves out a portion. The sample includes about 140,000 clones, roughly nine tenths seen only once; the top ten take 2.9%. As regards this clone: Its antigen remains unknown.

The source of this sequence is an adult in good health. The chain couples TRBV6-2 or TRBV6-3 to TRBJ2-7; no definite D call. The sample consisted of peripheral blood, taken on day 0 of AZD1222 vaccination. The CDR3 protein is CASSYILGSYEQYF. CDR3 DNA sequence: TGTGCCAGCAGTTACATCCTGGGGTCCTACGAGCAGTACTTC.